The clone carrying this TCR beta chain was seen at least ten times. RNA transcripts provided the source from which TCR beta CDR3 regions were amplified. RT-PCR in the first round (using the HTBI primer set) targeted the TCR CDR3. One entry per CDR3 protein results from TCRdb running MiXCR on the multiplex PCR reads. This sample has around 300,000 distinct CDR3 sequences, with approximately 15% found just once. V was trimmed by 3 bases and J by 4 bases, leaving 3 bases between them. This CDR3 has 11 amino acids. From germline, CDR1 is SGHAT and CDR2 FQNNGV. This entry belongs to a study of T cells in Graves' hyperthyroidism and ophthalmopathy.

The TCR originated in a woman in her 30s with Graves' hyperthyroidism. The chain has TRBV11-2 and TRBJ1-1; D ambiguous. Sequencing used blood. The CDR3 protein is CASSLVTEAFF. In nucleotides, the CDR3 is TGTGCCAGCAGCTTGGTCACTGAAGCTTTCTTT. The full variable domain, completed using reference TRBV11-2 and TRBJ1-1, is EAGVAQSPRYKIIEKRQSVAFWCNPISGHATLYWYQQILGQGPKLLIQFQNNGVVDDSQLPKDRFSAERLKGVDSTLKIQPAKLEDSAVYLCASSLVTEAFFGQGTRLTVV.